This T cell receptor beta chain was sequenced in a study of T cells in Graves' hyperthyroidism and ophthalmopathy. The germline V gene has CDR1 MNHNS and CDR2 SASEGT. The V gene lost 7 bases and the J gene lost 4 bases, with 16 bases spanning the gap. The CDR3 runs 14 residues. This clonotype occurred many times. There were TCR beta CDR3 regions amplified from RNA transcripts. With the HTBI primer set, the TCR CDR3 went through a first round of RT-PCR. TCRdb ran MiXCR on the multiplex PCR reads and lists one entry per CDR3 protein. The table includes almost 250,000 distinct CDR3 sequences, about 24% detected once.

The genes are TRBV6-1 and TRBJ1-1; D is unclear. The sample was blood. The TCR sequence derives from a woman aged 40 to 50 with Graves' ophthalmopathy. The DNA of the CDR3 is TGTGCCAGCACCCCCGGTGGGGTGGCCACTGAAGCTTTCTTT. Protein product: CASTPGGVATEAFF.